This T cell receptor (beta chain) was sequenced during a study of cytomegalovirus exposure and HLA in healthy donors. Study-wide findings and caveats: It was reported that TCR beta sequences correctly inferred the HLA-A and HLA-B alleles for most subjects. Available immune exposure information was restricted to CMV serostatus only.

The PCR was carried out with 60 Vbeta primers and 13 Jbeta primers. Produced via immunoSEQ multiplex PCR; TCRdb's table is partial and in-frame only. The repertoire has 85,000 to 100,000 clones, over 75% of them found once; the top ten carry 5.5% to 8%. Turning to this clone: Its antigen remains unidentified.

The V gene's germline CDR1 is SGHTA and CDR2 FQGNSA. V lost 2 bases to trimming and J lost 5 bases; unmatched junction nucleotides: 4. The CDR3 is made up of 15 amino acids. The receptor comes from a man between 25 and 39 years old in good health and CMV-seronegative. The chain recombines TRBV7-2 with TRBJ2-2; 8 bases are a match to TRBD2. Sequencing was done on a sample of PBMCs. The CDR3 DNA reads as TGTGCCAGCAGCTTATATGGACTAGCAACCGGGGAGCTGTTTTTT. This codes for CASSLYGLATGELFF.